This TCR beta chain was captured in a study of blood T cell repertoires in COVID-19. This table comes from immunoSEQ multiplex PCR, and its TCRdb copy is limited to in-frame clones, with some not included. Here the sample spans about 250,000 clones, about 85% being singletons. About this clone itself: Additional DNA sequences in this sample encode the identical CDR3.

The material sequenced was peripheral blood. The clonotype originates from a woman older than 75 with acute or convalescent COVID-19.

The CDR3 sequence is CASSLEGRGAGYGYTF. The CDR3 DNA follows: TGCGCCAGCAGCTTGGAAGGGCGGGGGGCGGGCTATGGCTACACCTTC. The chain employs TRBV5-1 and TRBJ1-2, with a possible D match to TRBD1 (6 bases). Per the germline V gene, CDR1 is SGHRS and CDR2 is YFSETQ. V dropped 0 bases and J dropped 4 bases, with 16 bases sitting between them. The CDR3 runs 16 residues.